This T cell receptor beta chain derives from a study of sequential checkpoint blockade in melanoma. Treatment given: randomized to nivolumab then ipilimumab (arm A) or the reverse (arm B). The assay was immunoSEQ multiplex PCR, and TCRdb's table has in-frame clones only and misses some. The sample lists about 38,000 clones; roughly 88% were seen once. This clone has only a few counts. The germline V gene has CDR1 SEHNR and CDR2 FQNEAQ (reference sequence). The CDR3 is 15 residues long. V was clipped by 5 bases and J by 5 bases; unmatched bases: 9. The rearrangement joins TRBV7-9 to TRBJ2-7; 10 bases agree with TRBD2. The sample was CD8+ T cells sorted from blood (inferred from file names), taken from a patient given nivolumab and ipilimumab in sequence. This TCR came from a human donor with melanoma. This chain's CDR3 is CASSHRLAGVDEQYF. DNA of the CDR3: TGTGCCAGCAGCCATCGGCTAGCGGGAGTCGACGAGCAGTACTTC. The whole variable domain, filled in from reference TRBV7-9 and TRBJ2-7, reads DTGVSQNPRHKITKRGQNVTFRCDPISEHNRLYWYRQTLGQGPEFLTYFQNEAQLEKSRLLSDRFSAERPKGSFSTLEIQRTEQGDSAMYLCASSHRLAGVDEQYFGPGTRLTVT.